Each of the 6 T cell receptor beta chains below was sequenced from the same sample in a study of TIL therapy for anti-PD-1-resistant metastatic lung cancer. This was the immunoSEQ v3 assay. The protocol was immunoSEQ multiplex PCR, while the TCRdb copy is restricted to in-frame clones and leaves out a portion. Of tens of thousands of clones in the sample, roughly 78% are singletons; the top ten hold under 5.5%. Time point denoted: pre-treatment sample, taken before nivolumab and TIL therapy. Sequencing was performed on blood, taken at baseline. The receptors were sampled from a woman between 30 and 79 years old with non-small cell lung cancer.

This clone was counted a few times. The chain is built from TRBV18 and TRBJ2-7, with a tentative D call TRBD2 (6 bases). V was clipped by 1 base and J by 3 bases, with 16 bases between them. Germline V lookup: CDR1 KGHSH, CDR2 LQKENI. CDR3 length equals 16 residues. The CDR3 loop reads CASSPRRGQGGYEQYF. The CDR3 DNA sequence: TGTGCCAGCTCACCACGGAGAGGCCAGGGAGGCTACGAGCAGTACTTC. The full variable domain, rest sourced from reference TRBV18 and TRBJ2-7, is NAGVMQNPRHLVRRRGQEARLRCSPMKGHSHVYWYRQLPEEGLKFMVYLQKENIIDESGMPKERFSAEFPKEGPSILRIQQVVRGDSAAYFCASSPRRGQGGYEQYFGPGTRLTVT.

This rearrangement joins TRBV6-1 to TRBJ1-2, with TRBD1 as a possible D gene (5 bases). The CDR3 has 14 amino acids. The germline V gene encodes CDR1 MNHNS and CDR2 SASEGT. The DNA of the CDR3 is TGTGATTATTTTGGGGACTCAGCTAACTATGGCTACACCTTC. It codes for CDYFGDSANYGYTF.

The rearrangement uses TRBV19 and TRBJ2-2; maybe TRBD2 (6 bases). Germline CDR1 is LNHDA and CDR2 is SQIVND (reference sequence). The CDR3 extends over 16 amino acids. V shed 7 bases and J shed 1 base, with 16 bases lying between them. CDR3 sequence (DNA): TGTGCCAGTAAGCCGCGGCTAGCGCAGAACACCGGGGAGCTGTTTTTT. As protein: CASKPRLAQNTGELFF.

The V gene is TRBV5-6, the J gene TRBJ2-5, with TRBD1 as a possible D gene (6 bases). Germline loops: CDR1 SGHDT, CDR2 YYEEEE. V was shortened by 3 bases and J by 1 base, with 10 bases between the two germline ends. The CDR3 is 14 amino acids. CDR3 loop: CASSSTGGQETQYF. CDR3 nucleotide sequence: TGTGCCAGCAGCTCGACAGGCGGCCAAGAGACCCAGTACTTC.

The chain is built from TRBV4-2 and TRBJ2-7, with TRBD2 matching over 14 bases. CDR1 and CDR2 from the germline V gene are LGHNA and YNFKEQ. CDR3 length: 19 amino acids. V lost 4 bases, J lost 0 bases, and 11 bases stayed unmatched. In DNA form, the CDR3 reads TGTGCCAGCAGCCGAAAAACGACTAGCGGGAGGGCGAGCTCCTACGAGCAGTACTTC. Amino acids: CASSRKTTSGRASSYEQYF.

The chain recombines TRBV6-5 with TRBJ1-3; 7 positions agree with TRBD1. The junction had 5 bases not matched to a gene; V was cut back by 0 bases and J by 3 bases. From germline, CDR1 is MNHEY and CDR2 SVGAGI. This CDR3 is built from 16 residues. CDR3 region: CASSYSSAGGGNTIYF. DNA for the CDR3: TGTGCCAGCAGTTACTCTTCAGCAGGGGGTGGAAACACCATATATTTT.